This T cell receptor (beta chain) emerged from a study of CD8+CD57+ T cells in acquired aplastic anemia. Turning to the study itself: The average for DNA from sorted CD4+ and CD8+ cells was around 3.5 ug.

It was genomic DNA that served as the template for profiling TCR beta VDJ and CDR3. One entry per CDR3 protein results from TCRdb running MiXCR on the reads. The sample lists 180,000 or so distinct CDR3 sequences, roughly 48% occurring once. Findings of the study overall: Roughly 30 CD8+ CDR3 sequences occurred in both the patients and the controls.

All patients picked for sequencing had shown, by flow cytometry, an expansion of CD8+CD57+ cells. For this clonotype: Antigen unknown.

This sequence was found in a human donor with aplastic anemia. Sequencing used sorted CD4+, CD8+, or CD8+CD57+ T cells (not recorded which) from PBMCs.

Here the CDR3 DNA reads TGTGCCAGCAGCTTAGACCGCTTCGGAGGCCAGTACTTC. Its translation: CASSLDRFGGQYF. This chain connects TRBV7-9 to TRBJ2-5; TRBD2 might be the D (5 bases). The CDR3 sequence is 13 residues long. Germline-derived CDR1 and CDR2 are SEHNR and FQNEAQ (reference sequence). V lost 1 base and J lost 10, with 13 bases in between.